Listed below are T cell receptor beta chains from one sample, sequenced in a study of neurological immune-mediated disorders. TCRdb re-called the 5' RACE reads through MiXCR, storing one row per CDR3 protein. The profile shows 25,000 to 35,000 distinct CDR3 sequences, about 6% of them singletons. The specimen was CD4+ T cells from blood. These receptors were collected from a woman in her forties or fifties in good health. Both conserved end residues are part of each CDR3. Fields, in order: D gene, J gene, clone size, V gene, CDR3 DNA, CDR3 protein. D genes are given only for firm matches. Clone size is not always given. Where it is, it says once, few, many or a class for expanded clones.

D gene: TRBD1; J gene: TRBJ2-7; clone size: many; V gene: TRBV6-5; CDR3 DNA: TGTGCCAGCAGTTTCCAGGGACAGACCGCCTACGAGCAGTACTTC; CDR3 protein: CASSFQGQTAYEQYF
D gene: -; J gene: TRBJ2-7; clone size: many; V gene: TRBV6-1; CDR3 DNA: TGTGCCAGCAGTGAAATAGGGGCGCTGGAGCAGTACTTC; CDR3 protein: CASSEIGALEQYF
D gene: -; J gene: TRBJ2-7; clone size: many; V gene: TRBV27; CDR3 DNA: TGTGCCAGCAGTTTATTCGGCTACGAGCAGTACTTC; CDR3 protein: CASSLFGYEQYF
D gene: TRBD2; J gene: TRBJ2-7; clone size: many; V gene: TRBV14; CDR3 DNA: TGTGCCAGCAGCCAAGTTCAGGCTAGCGGGAGCGAGCAGTACTTC; CDR3 protein: CASSQVQASGSEQYF
D gene: TRBD1; J gene: TRBJ1-2; clone size: many; V gene: TRBV30; CDR3 DNA: TGTGCCTGGAGTACCGGGACAGGGACACGGTGGTCTGGCTACACCTTC; CDR3 protein: CAWSTGTGTRWSGYTF
D gene: -; J gene: TRBJ2-1; clone size: many; V gene: TRBV2; CDR3 DNA: TGTGCCAGCAGTGGTAGCGGCGGCTTCTCCTACAATGAGCAGTTCTTC; CDR3 protein: CASSGSGGFSYNEQFF
D gene: TRBD1; J gene: TRBJ1-2; clone size: many; V gene: TRBV7-2; CDR3 DNA: TGTGCCAGCAGCCTTTATGGGACAGGGAACTATGGCTACACCTTC; CDR3 protein: CASSLYGTGNYGYTF
D gene: -; J gene: TRBJ2-3; clone size: many; V gene: TRBV20-1; CDR3 DNA: TGCAGTGCTAGTTTTTGGGGTTTTGGTAAAAAAGATACGCAGTATTTT; CDR3 protein: CSASFWGFGKKDTQYF
D gene: TRBD2; J gene: TRBJ2-5; clone size: many; V gene: TRBV27; CDR3 DNA: TGTGCCAGCAGTTTAGGGACTAGTGGGGAGACCCAGTACTTC; CDR3 protein: CASSLGTSGETQYF
D gene: TRBD1; J gene: TRBJ2-5; clone size: many; V gene: TRBV5-1; CDR3 DNA: TGCGCCAGCAGCGGATCAGGGGGAGTGGACGAGACCCAGTACTTC; CDR3 protein: CASSGSGGVDETQYF
D gene: -; J gene: TRBJ1-4; clone size: many; V gene: TRBV7-9; CDR3 DNA: TGTGCCAGCAGCCGGAAGACAGCAACTAATGAAAAACTGTTTTTT; CDR3 protein: CASSRKTATNEKLFF
D gene: -; J gene: TRBJ2-7; clone size: many; V gene: TRBV29-1; CDR3 DNA: TGCAGCGTTGAGCTGGAGCCTCCTACCTACGAGCAGTACTTC; CDR3 protein: CSVELEPPTYEQYF
D gene: -; J gene: TRBJ2-7; clone size: many; V gene: TRBV19; CDR3 DNA: TGTGCCAGTAGCAAAGGGGCGCTCGAGCAGTACTTC; CDR3 protein: CASSKGALEQYF
D gene: -; J gene: TRBJ1-1; clone size: many; V gene: TRBV21-1; CDR3 DNA: TGTGCCAGCAGCAATTGGGACAGGACGAACACTGAAGCTTTCTTT; CDR3 protein: CASSNWDRTNTEAFF
D gene: TRBD1; J gene: TRBJ1-2; clone size: few; V gene: TRBV18; CDR3 DNA: TGTGCCAGCTCACAGGACAGGGATAACTATGGCTACACCTTC; CDR3 protein: CASSQDRDNYGYTF
D gene: -; J gene: TRBJ1-5; clone size: many; V gene: TRBV20-1; CDR3 DNA: TGCAGTGTGTACAGGGCGAATCAGCCCCAGCATTTT; CDR3 protein: CSVYRANQPQHF
D gene: TRBD1; J gene: TRBJ2-2; clone size: many; V gene: TRBV7-8; CDR3 DNA: TGTGCCAGCAGCTCTAGATTCGCACAGGGGGCGCAAGTCGGGGAGCTGTTTTTT; CDR3 protein: CASSSRFAQGAQVGELFF
D gene: -; J gene: TRBJ1-2; clone size: many; V gene: TRBV6-1; CDR3 DNA: TGTGCCAGCAGTGAAGGGGGGTCCCATGGCTACACCTTC; CDR3 protein: CASSEGGSHGYTF
D gene: -; J gene: TRBJ2-1; clone size: many; V gene: TRBV5-1; CDR3 DNA: TGCGCCAGCAGCTTGTGGGGGGCTCGGGACAATGAGCAGTTCTTC; CDR3 protein: CASSLWGARDNEQFF
D gene: -; J gene: TRBJ1-5; clone size: many; V gene: TRBV5-1; CDR3 DNA: TGCGCCAGCAGCTTGGCACAGAATCAGCCCCAGCATTTT; CDR3 protein: CASSLAQNQPQHF
D gene: TRBD2; J gene: TRBJ2-3; clone size: many; V gene: TRBV3-1; CDR3 DNA: TGTGCCAGCAGCCGTTCTCCGACTAGCCCTAGCACAGATACGCAGTATTTT; CDR3 protein: CASSRSPTSPSTDTQYF
D gene: -; J gene: TRBJ1-4; clone size: many; V gene: TRBV20-1; CDR3 DNA: TGCAGTGCTAGAGAGCCCTTCCCCAGGGCTAATGAAAAACTGTTTTTT; CDR3 protein: CSAREPFPRANEKLFF
D gene: -; J gene: TRBJ2-2; clone size: medium-sized; V gene: TRBV28; CDR3 DNA: TGTGCCAGCAGTTTGAACCCAGGGGGGAAGTTGGGGGAGCTGTTTTTT; CDR3 protein: CASSLNPGGKLGELFF
D gene: TRBD1; J gene: TRBJ1-1; clone size: -; V gene: TRBV5-1; CDR3 DNA: TGCGCCAGCGGGCCGGGACAGGGACTTGAAGCTTTCTTT; CDR3 protein: CASGPGQGLEAFF
D gene: -; J gene: TRBJ1-1; clone size: many; V gene: TRBV13; CDR3 DNA: TGTGCCAGCCAAATAAGGGGGACTGAAGCTTTCTTT; CDR3 protein: CASQIRGTEAFF
D gene: TRBD1; J gene: TRBJ1-2; clone size: many; V gene: TRBV28; CDR3 DNA: TGTGCCAGCAGTTTTAGGGGACAGGGCTTCTATGGCTACACCTTC; CDR3 protein: CASSFRGQGFYGYTF
D gene: -; J gene: TRBJ2-3; clone size: -; V gene: TRBV5-1; CDR3 DNA: TGCGCCAGCAGCAACACAGATACGCAGTATTTT; CDR3 protein: CASSNTDTQYF
D gene: TRBD2; J gene: TRBJ2-1; clone size: medium-sized; V gene: TRBV27; CDR3 DNA: TGTGCCAGCAGTTTAGAGGCGGGAGGGTTTCATGAGCAGTTCTTC; CDR3 protein: CASSLEAGGFHEQFF
D gene: TRBD2; J gene: TRBJ2-1; clone size: many; V gene: TRBV5-1; CDR3 DNA: TGCGCCAGCAGCTTTCAAGCAGCGGGAGCAAACAATGAGCAGTTCTTC; CDR3 protein: CASSFQAAGANNEQFF
D gene: -; J gene: TRBJ2-7; clone size: many; V gene: TRBV28; CDR3 DNA: TGTGCCAGCAGTTTAGTGACAGAAACCTACGAGCAGTACTTC; CDR3 protein: CASSLVTETYEQYF
D gene: -; J gene: TRBJ2-3; clone size: many; V gene: TRBV6-5; CDR3 DNA: TGTGCCAGCAGGGGGACGCGAAGCACAGATACGCAGTATTTT; CDR3 protein: CASRGTRSTDTQYF
D gene: TRBD2; J gene: TRBJ2-2; clone size: many; V gene: TRBV7-2; CDR3 DNA: TGTGCCAGCAGCTTATATCGAGCGGGGGGGCCGAGCACCGGGGAGCTGTTTTTT; CDR3 protein: CASSLYRAGGPSTGELFF
D gene: -; J gene: TRBJ2-7; clone size: many; V gene: TRBV18; CDR3 DNA: TGTGCCAGCTCACCACCGAATCAGGGAGTAGTCTACGAGCAGTACTTC; CDR3 protein: CASSPPNQGVVYEQYF
D gene: -; J gene: TRBJ2-2; clone size: many; V gene: TRBV5-8; CDR3 DNA: TGTGCCAGCAGCTTGCAGGGGACGGCGGGGGCAAACACCGGGGAGCTGTTTTTT; CDR3 protein: CASSLQGTAGANTGELFF
D gene: -; J gene: TRBJ1-1; clone size: many; V gene: TRBV29-1; CDR3 DNA: TGCAGCGTTGGAGTCGACACTGAAGCTTTCTTT; CDR3 protein: CSVGVDTEAFF
D gene: -; J gene: TRBJ2-2; clone size: medium-sized; V gene: TRBV29-1; CDR3 DNA: TGCAGCGTGGGTTTGGGGATAGGGGCCGGGGAGCTGTTTTTT; CDR3 protein: CSVGLGIGAGELFF
D gene: TRBD1; J gene: TRBJ1-1; clone size: many; V gene: TRBV28; CDR3 DNA: TGTGCCAGCAGTTTGGGGGACAGTAGAATATTGAACACTGAAGCTTTCTTT; CDR3 protein: CASSLGDSRILNTEAFF
D gene: TRBD2; J gene: TRBJ2-1; clone size: many; V gene: TRBV7-2; CDR3 DNA: TGTGCCAGCAGCCGGACTAGCGCGAACAATGAGCAGTTCTTC; CDR3 protein: CASSRTSANNEQFF
D gene: TRBD1; J gene: TRBJ2-5; clone size: few; V gene: TRBV2; CDR3 DNA: TGTGCCAGCAGGCGCCAGGGGGTGGCGGAGACCCAGTACTTC; CDR3 protein: CASRRQGVAETQYF
D gene: -; J gene: TRBJ1-4; clone size: many; V gene: TRBV28; CDR3 DNA: TGTGCCAGCAGTCCGTACAGGCCGGGTAATGAAAAACTGTTTTTT; CDR3 protein: CASSPYRPGNEKLFF
D gene: -; J gene: TRBJ2-7; clone size: many; V gene: TRBV3-1; CDR3 DNA: TGTGCCAGCAGCCACGACAGAATCTACGAGCAGTACTTC; CDR3 protein: CASSHDRIYEQYF
D gene: TRBD2; J gene: TRBJ2-1; clone size: -; V gene: TRBV20-1; CDR3 DNA: TGCAGTGCGAAACTAGCGGCGACCTACAATGAGCAGTTCTTC; CDR3 protein: CSAKLAATYNEQFF
D gene: -; J gene: TRBJ2-2; clone size: many; V gene: TRBV5-1; CDR3 DNA: TGCGCCAGCAGCTTGGACGGAGCGAACACCGGGGAGCTGTTTTTT; CDR3 protein: CASSLDGANTGELFF
D gene: -; J gene: TRBJ1-6; clone size: many; V gene: TRBV5-5; CDR3 DNA: TGTGCCAGCAGCGGGGTGGCATCAACTTCACCCCTCCACTTT; CDR3 protein: CASSGVASTSPLHF
D gene: TRBD2; J gene: TRBJ2-1; clone size: many; V gene: TRBV5-1; CDR3 DNA: TGCGCCAGCAGCCCGGGACTAGCGGGAGACACTGAGCAGTTCTTC; CDR3 protein: CASSPGLAGDTEQFF
D gene: -; J gene: TRBJ2-7; clone size: many; V gene: TRBV5-6; CDR3 DNA: TGTGCCAGCAGAAAATGGGGGTTTAGGTCCTACGAGCAGTACTTC; CDR3 protein: CASRKWGFRSYEQYF
D gene: -; J gene: TRBJ2-5; clone size: many; V gene: TRBV5-6; CDR3 DNA: TGTGCCAGCAGCTTCCGGGGACCAAAAGAGACCCAGTACTTC; CDR3 protein: CASSFRGPKETQYF
D gene: -; J gene: TRBJ2-3; clone size: many; V gene: TRBV20-1; CDR3 DNA: TGCAGTGCTAGCAGGACAGTTGCCACAGATACGCAGTATTTT; CDR3 protein: CSASRTVATDTQYF
D gene: TRBD2; J gene: TRBJ2-3; clone size: many; V gene: TRBV12-3/TRBV12-4; CDR3 DNA: TGTGCCAGCGACAAAGCGGGGCCCATCACAGATACGCAGTATTTT; CDR3 protein: CASDKAGPITDTQYF
D gene: -; J gene: TRBJ2-1; clone size: many; V gene: TRBV7-9; CDR3 DNA: TGTGCCAGCGGCGGAAAACAGGAGGAGCAGTTCTTC; CDR3 protein: CASGGKQEEQFF
D gene: TRBD2; J gene: TRBJ2-3; clone size: -; V gene: TRBV4-1; CDR3 DNA: TGCGCCAGCAGCCAAGATCGCGGGGCTAGCGGTGCAGATACGCAGTATTTT; CDR3 protein: CASSQDRGASGADTQYF